The 30 T cell receptor beta chains presented below share a single source sample, sequenced in a study of CD8+ T cells in alopecia areata. Extraction and reverse transcription of RNA yielded cDNA as the sequencing template. The data were produced by immunoSEQ multiplex PCR, yet TCRdb's version contains in-frame clones alone and is incomplete. The table records 69,000 or so clones, about three fifths of them present only once. Sequenced here: CD8+ T cells sorted from blood, sampled at week 0. The receptors shown here come from a human donor with alopecia areata.

V and J are TRBV9 and TRBJ2-5, with 8 bases lining up with TRBD2. This CDR3 is built from 18 residues. Germline CDR1 reads SGDLS; CDR2 reads YYNGEE. V lost 4 bases and J lost 1; bases outside the gene matches: 15. The CDR3 nucleotides read TGTGCCAGCAGCCAGTCGTCGTGGCGGGAGGAATCCCAAGAGACCCAGTACTTC. Encoded protein: CASSQSSWREESQETQYF. Filled out from reference TRBV9 and TRBJ2-5, the complete variable domain reads DSGVTQTPKHLITATGQRVTLRCSPRSGDLSVYWYQQSLDQGLQFLIQYYNGEERAKGNILERFSAQQFPDLHSELNLSSLELGDSALYFCASSQSSWREESQETQYFGPGTRLLVL.

The chain recombines TRBV15 with TRBJ2-7; possible D gene TRBD1, 5 bases. V was pared by 0 bases and J by 6 bases, with 15 bases between. The CDR3 is 15 residues long. Germline V CDR1 and CDR2: LNHNV, YYDKDF (reference sequence). CDR3 coding DNA: TGTGCCACCAGCAGAGATCTGGGGCTACTCGGCGAGCAGTACTTC. Protein product: CATSRDLGLLGEQYF.

On this clone: An end of the junction differs from the germline gene, which may be a read error. V and J are TRBV7-2 and TRBJ2-7, with 7 bases that match TRBD1. The germline V gene has CDR1 SGHTA and CDR2 FQGNSA. The CDR3 contains 12 residues. The CDR3 nucleotides are TGTGCCAGCAGCTTAGCGGCGGACAGGCCCCACTTC. It codes for CASSLAADRPHF.

The chain combines TRBV11-1 with TRBJ2-5; 7 bases agree with TRBD1. Germline lookup yields CDR1 SGHAT and CDR2 FQDESV (reference sequence). Trimming took 3 bases from V and 5 from J; bases not matched to a gene: 9. The length of the CDR3 is 15 residues. The CDR3 sequence: CASSFTGAPPETQYF. The CDR3 bases are TGTGCCAGCAGCTTCACAGGGGCGCCGCCGGAGACCCAGTACTTC.

This clone appeared a few times. This sequence joins TRBV7-2 and TRBJ2-5, with TRBD1 matching over 9 bases. V was clipped by 8 bases and J by 4 bases; unmatched bases: 14. Germline CDR1 SGHTA, CDR2 FQGNSA. The CDR3 is 16 amino acids. The DNA of the CDR3 is TGTGCCAGCCTAGAAAGTCCAACAGGGGGCGGAGAGACCCAGTACTTC. As protein: CASLESPTGGGETQYF.

Only a few counts were recorded for this clone. The chain employs TRBV9 and TRBJ1-5, with D perhaps matching TRBD1 (5 bases). Germline assignment: CDR1 SGDLS and CDR2 YYNGEE. CDR3 length: 14 amino acids. Trimming removed 0 bases at V and 2 bases at J, with 6 bases between. The DNA of the CDR3 is TGTGCCAGCAGCGTAGAAGGGGGCAATCAGCCCCAGCATTTT. Its protein product is CASSVEGGNQPQHF.

The V and J genes are TRBV7-9 and TRBJ1-2; 9 bases agree with TRBD1. V shed 5 bases and J 4 bases; nucleotides not matched to a gene: 8. The CDR3 runs to 15 residues. Looked up from germline, CDR1 is SEHNR and CDR2 is FQNEAQ (reference sequence). The CDR3 coding sequence is TGTGCCAGCAGCGCACAGGGGGCGCTGGGCTATGGCTACACCTTC. This translates into CASSAQGALGYGYTF.

The table lists this clone with a few counts. This sequence joins TRBV6-4 and TRBJ1-1; D gene unclear. Trimming took off 5 bases at V and 8 bases at J, with 15 bases between the two ends. The CDR3 has 13 residues. Germline V gene lookup returns CDR1 MRHNA and CDR2 SNTAGT. The CDR3 loop reads CASSYGQPAEAFF. The DNA of the CDR3 is TGTGCCAGCAGTTACGGCCAGCCCGCCGAAGCTTTCTTT.

The chain joins TRBV13 to TRBJ2-7; tentative D call: TRBD2 (5 bases). Per the germline V gene, CDR1 is PRHDT and CDR2 is FYEKMQ (reference sequence). This CDR3 contains 14 residues. Trimming removed 4 bases from V and 0 bases from J, with 10 bases in between. The CDR3 here is CASSSNRGSYEQYF. Written as DNA, the CDR3 is TGTGCCAGCAGCTCCAATCGGGGCTCCTACGAGCAGTACTTC.

The rearrangement joins TRBV27 to TRBJ2-1; perhaps TRBD1 as D (5 bases). This CDR3 spans 13 amino acids. Germline V gene data show CDR1 as MNHEY and CDR2 as SMNVEV (reference sequence). Trimming pared 0 bases from V and 9 bases from J, leaving 9 bases between. The CDR3 loop is CASSLSGVAEQFF. DNA of the CDR3: TGTGCCAGCAGTTTATCAGGGGTGGCTGAGCAGTTCTTC.

This clone has only a few counts. J is TRBJ2-4 and V is TRBV7-9, with D uncertain. V lost 1 base, J lost 4 bases, and 11 bases lay in between. The CDR3 is 15 residues long. The germline V gene has CDR1 SEHNR and CDR2 FQNEAQ (reference sequence). Here the CDR3 DNA reads TGTGCCAGCAGCTTAGTAAGAGGCGGAAAAAACATTCAGTACTTC. This sequence encodes CASSLVRGGKNIQYF.

This clone was counted a few times. The rearrangement uses TRBV4-3 and TRBJ2-3; no clear D gene. The CDR3 is 15 residues long. CDR1 and CDR2 (germline): LGHNA, YSLEER. Trimming removed 0 bases at V and 2 bases at J, with 9 bases between. The CDR3 loop is CASSQDSTPTDTQYF. CDR3 DNA sequence: TGCGCCAGCAGCCAAGATAGCACCCCCACAGATACGCAGTATTTT.

The chain recombines TRBV18 with TRBJ1-2, with D possibly matching TRBD1 (5 bases). There are 15 residues in the CDR3. The V gene's germline CDR1 is KGHSH and CDR2 LQKENI. The germline V and J ends were trimmed by 2 bases and 0 bases, with 10 bases remaining between them. CDR3 protein: CASSPLGHTNYGYTF. The CDR3 DNA follows: TGTGCCAGCTCACCATTGGGGCATACTAACTATGGCTACACCTTC.

The V and J genes are TRBV9 and TRBJ2-7, with D hard to call. The CDR3 length is 15 residues. Germline CDR1 reads SGDLS; CDR2 reads YYNGEE. Trimming removed 2 bases from V and 3 bases from J, with 15 bases in between. This chain's CDR3 is CASSVSGSTGYEQYF. The CDR3 DNA reads as TGTGCCAGCAGCGTCTCGGGCTCGACCGGCTACGAGCAGTACTTC.

The rearrangement links TRBV9 to TRBJ2-5; 10 bases fit TRBD2. The V gene end was trimmed by 7 bases and the J gene end by 0 bases; junction bases not matched to a gene: 6. CDR1 and CDR2 from the germline V gene are SGDLS and YYNGEE. This CDR3 contains 15 residues. In DNA form, the CDR3 reads TGTGCCAGCGGAGCGGGGGGGAATTACCAAGAGACCCAGTACTTC. It codes for CASGAGGNYQETQYF.

The rearrangement uses TRBV30 and TRBJ1-5, with TRBD1 matching 8 bases. Germline loops: CDR1 GTSNPN, CDR2 SVGIG (reference sequence). The junction had 0 bases not matched to a gene; V was cut back by 0 bases and J by 5 bases. This CDR3 region has 13 residues. In DNA form, the CDR3 reads TGTGCCTGGAGTGTGACAGGGGATCAGCCCCAGCATTTT. The encoded protein is CAWSVTGDQPQHF.

The gene calls are TRBV28 and TRBJ2-5; D gene unclear. Germline CDR1 MDHEN, CDR2 SYDVKM. Trimming stripped 3 bases from V and 2 bases from J, with 7 bases between. The CDR3 extends over 13 amino acids. DNA of the CDR3: TGTGCCAGCAGTTTCGACCAACAAGAGACCCAGTACTTC. Its translation: CASSFDQQETQYF.

This clone has just a few counts. The CDR3 protein is CASSLVVGRSYEQYF. For the CDR3, the DNA is TGCGCCAGCAGCTTGGTGGTTGGCAGATCCTACGAGCAGTACTTC. The chain couples TRBV5-1 to TRBJ2-7; no firm D call. V was pared by 0 bases and J by 1 base, with 11 bases between. The CDR3 length is 15 residues. Germline CDR1 reads SGHRS; CDR2 reads YFSETQ.

This clone was observed a single time. V is TRBV2 and J is TRBJ2-4; D is ambiguous. CDR3 length equals 11 residues. V gave up 9 bases and J gave up 8 bases, with 11 bases separating them. Germline values: CDR1 SNHLY, CDR2 FYNNEI. CDR3 protein: CASEEEDIQYF. As DNA, the CDR3 is TGTGCCAGTGAGGAAGAGGACATTCAGTACTTC.

This clone was counted a few times. The genes are TRBV29-1 and TRBJ2-1; TRBD1 matches at 10 bases. Germline V CDR1 and CDR2: SQVTM, ANQGSEA. V was pared by 7 bases and J by 7 bases, with 10 bases of the junction left unmatched. CDR3 size: 14 residues. The CDR3 DNA sequence: TGCAGCGGCCACGACAGGGGGCGCGTTAATGAGCAGTTCTTC. Amino acid sequence: CSGHDRGRVNEQFF.

V gene TRBV9 combines with J gene TRBJ2-1; D uncertain. V lost 0 bases, J lost 2 bases, and 9 bases lay in between. This CDR3 has 15 residues. Germline loops: CDR1 SGDLS, CDR2 YYNGEE. The CDR3 here is CASSVAGPPYNEQFF. Here the CDR3 DNA reads TGTGCCAGCAGCGTAGCGGGCCCCCCCTACAATGAGCAGTTCTTC.

The gene calls are TRBV29-1 and TRBJ2-1; no clear D gene. Germline V gene lookup returns CDR1 SQVTM and CDR2 ANQGSEA. CDR3 length: 11 residues. The V end lost 7 bases, the J end lost 7 bases, and 11 bases lay between the germline ends. CDR3 loop: CSDRVGNEQFF. The DNA of the CDR3 is TGCAGCGACCGGGTGGGTAATGAGCAGTTCTTC.

This clone was seen more than once but under ten times. This sequence joins TRBV7-2 and TRBJ2-5; the D gene could be TRBD1 or TRBD2 (5 bases each). V was clipped by 6 bases and J by 5 bases, with 16 bases between them. CDR1 is SGHTA, CDR2 FQGNSA, per germline. The CDR3 is made up of 14 amino acids. CDR3 protein: CASSLGPPGETQYF. Written as DNA, the CDR3 is TGTGCCAGCAGTCTGGGACCGCCCGGGGAGACCCAGTACTTC.

The chain uses TRBV29-1 and TRBJ1-2; no firm D call. Germline lookup yields CDR1 SQVTM and CDR2 ANQGSEA. The CDR3 is 11 residues long. Deletions cut 1 base from V and 2 bases from J, with 2 bases between. This CDR3 reads CSVEGNYGYTF. CDR3 DNA sequence: TGCAGCGTTGAAGGCAACTATGGCTACACCTTC.

The sample holds one count of this clone. This rearrangement joins TRBV29-1 to TRBJ2-1, with TRBD1 matching 8 bases. The CDR3 is 14 residues long. Germline CDR1 SQVTM, CDR2 ANQGSEA. After removal of 6 bases from V and 5 bases from J, the junction contained 9 bases not matched to a gene. The CDR3 region has the DNA TGCAGCGTCATTACCGGGACAGGACACAATGAGCAGTTCTTC. Encoded protein: CSVITGTGHNEQFF.

The chain links TRBV4-3 to TRBJ2-5; TRBD1 or TRBD2 may be the D gene (6 bases each). The length of the CDR3 is 14 residues. V lost 3 bases and J 5 bases, leaving 13 bases between the germline ends. Germline lookup yields CDR1 LGHNA and CDR2 YSLEER. CDR3 sequence reads: CASSHLGGLETQYF. CDR3 in DNA: TGCGCCAGCAGCCATCTAGGGGGGCTTGAGACCCAGTACTTC.

The chain couples TRBV7-2 to TRBJ2-7, with 7 positions matching TRBD1. This CDR3 is built from 14 residues. The V segment lost 2 bases and the J segment 4 bases; nucleotides outside the gene matches: 5. The germline gives CDR1 SGHTA, CDR2 FQGNSA. The CDR3 sequence: CASSLTTGSYEQYF. CDR3 nucleotides: TGTGCCAGCAGCTTAACGACAGGGTCGTACGAGCAGTACTTC. Complete variable domain (other parts from reference TRBV7-2 and TRBJ2-7): GAGVSQSPSNKVTEKGKDVELRCDPISGHTALYWYRQSLGQGLEFLIYFQGNSAPDKSGLPSDRFSAERTGGSVSTLTIQRTQQEDSAVYLCASSLTTGSYEQYFGPGTRLTVT.

The chain combines TRBV7-2 with TRBJ2-3; 7 bases line up with TRBD1. Unmatched junction bases numbered 7, after V lost 5 bases and J lost 5 bases. The germline V gene has CDR1 SGHTA and CDR2 FQGNSA. The CDR3 has 14 amino acids. CDR3 coding DNA: TGTGCCAGCAGCCGGGGACAGCCCGAAGATACGCAGTATTTT. It yields the protein CASSRGQPEDTQYF. Full variable domain (rest looked up from reference TRBV7-2 and TRBJ2-3): GAGVSQSPSNKVTEKGKDVELRCDPISGHTALYWYRQSLGQGLEFLIYFQGNSAPDKSGLPSDRFSAERTGGSVSTLTIQRTQQEDSAVYLCASSRGQPEDTQYFGPGTRLTVL.

This clone appeared a few times. The J gene is TRBJ2-3, the V gene TRBV27; tentatively, D is TRBD2 (6 bases). Looked up from germline, CDR1 is MNHEY and CDR2 is SMNVEV (reference sequence). Trimming stripped 6 bases from V and 1 base from J, with 14 bases between. The CDR3 runs to 15 residues. The CDR3 region is CASSRLAIGTDTQYF. The CDR3 bases are TGTGCCAGCAGCCGGCTAGCGATCGGCACAGATACGCAGTATTTT.

The table lists this clone with a few counts. This chain connects TRBV25-1 to TRBJ1-5; maybe TRBD1 (5 bases). Germline CDR1 reads MGHDK; CDR2 reads SYGVNS. This CDR3 comprises 14 residues. Trimming removed 3 bases at V and 7 bases at J, with 13 bases between. The CDR3 here is CASSDGTPRQPQHF. CDR3 nucleotides: TGTGCCAGCAGTGACGGGACCCCTAGACAGCCCCAGCATTTT.